These 3 T cell receptor beta chains were all obtained from the same sample, sequenced in a study of blood T cell repertoires in COVID-19. Sequenced by immunoSEQ multiplex PCR; TCRdb stores in-frame clones only, minus some. This sample has 45,000 to 50,000 clones, with 75% to 85% found just once. Sequencing used peripheral blood. The receptors here all came from a man older than 75 in a cohort sampled during active COVID-19.

This chain links TRBV30 with TRBJ1-3; no definite D call. The CDR3 spans 13 residues. Trimming took 0 bases from V and 2 from J, leaving 5 bases between them. Germline V gene data show CDR1 as GTSNPN and CDR2 as SVGIG (reference sequence). CDR3 nucleotides: TGTGCCTGGAGTGTACAGACTGGAAACACCATATATTTT. Amino acid sequence: CAWSVQTGNTIYF.

This sequence joins TRBV18 and TRBJ1-2; D possibly corresponds to TRBD1 (6 bases). Per germline, CDR1 KGHSH and CDR2 LQKENI. Trimming stripped 3 bases from V and 2 bases from J, with 10 bases between. This CDR3 is built from 14 residues. For the CDR3, the DNA is TGTGCCAGCTCACCCCTCCAGGGGAACTATGGCTACACCTTC. Its translation is CASSPLQGNYGYTF.

The CDR3 protein is CASSEGRDRETQYF. In DNA, the CDR3 is TGTGCCAGCAGTGAGGGCCGGGACAGGGAGACCCAGTACTTC. The V gene is TRBV6-1, the J gene TRBJ2-5, with 8 bases lining up with TRBD1. The junction had 5 bases not matched to a gene; V was cut back by 3 bases and J by 5 bases. Germline lookup yields CDR1 MNHNS and CDR2 SASEGT. The CDR3 length is 14 residues.